This paragraph covers one TCR beta chain sequence. The assay was immunoSEQ multiplex PCR, and TCRdb's table has in-frame clones only and misses some. The sample holds 31,000 or so clones; under 95% are singletons and the top ten take roughly 0.26%. The naive gate required viable CD3+CD4+ or CD3+CD8+ cells with CCR7+CD45RA+CD45RO-CD95-CD27+CD28+ phenotype. These data come from a study of T cells after posttransplantation cyclophosphamide. CDR1 and CDR2 from the germline V gene are WNHNN and SYGVQD (reference sequence). The CDR3 has 13 residues. Trimming stripped 3 bases from V and 4 bases from J, with 7 bases between.

Sequenced input: naive CD4+ T cells sorted from PBMCs. The V gene is TRBV10-1, the J gene TRBJ1-5; D is unclear. The clonotype comes from a woman in her sixties or seventies in good health, CMV-negative, and a related stem cell transplant donor. The CDR3 protein is CASSEEGNQPQHF. As DNA, the CDR3 is TGCGCCAGCAGTGAAGAGGGAAATCAGCCCCAGCATTTT.